The clone carrying this TCR beta chain has just a few counts. Its cognate antigen is unknown. Primers for the PCR totalled 60 Vbeta and 13 Jbeta. Sequenced by immunoSEQ multiplex PCR; TCRdb stores in-frame clones only, minus some. The sample shows 100,000 to 150,000 clones, roughly a tenth of them seen only once. The data derive from a study of cytomegalovirus exposure and HLA in healthy donors. Whole-study findings and limits: Earlier analysis yielded a pattern in which most TCR beta V segments were productive about 90% or about 30% of the time. A few V segments could not be told apart, such as TRBV6-2 and TRBV6-3, and were left out.

V shed 7 bases and J shed 9 bases, with 10 bases lying between them. The germline gives CDR1 SNHLY, CDR2 FYNNEI. The CDR3 contains 11 residues. Specimen: PBMCs. The receptor was derived from a woman aged 18-29 years in good health and CMV-seropositive. The gene calls are TRBV2 and TRBJ1-5; D unclear. The CDR3 sequence is CASTMEGPQHF. CDR3 nucleotide sequence: TGTGCCAGCACTATGGAGGGGCCCCAGCATTTT.